This TCR beta chain was captured in a study of T-cell reconstitution after alpha-beta-depleted transplantation in children. This clonotype was seen ten or more times. The V and J ends lost 0 bases and 3 bases respectively, with 12 bases between them. Germline CDR1 DFQATT, CDR2 SNEGSKA (reference sequence). There are 15 residues in the CDR3. For TCRbeta, the library was prepared with unique molecular identifiers. From the PCR reads, TCRdb called clonotypes with MiXCR, one entry per CDR3 protein. The sample shows roughly 400,000 distinct CDR3 sequences, roughly 21% of them seen only once. The input for sequencing was PBMCs from the stem cell graft donor, taken from the stem cell graft. V is TRBV20-1 and J is TRBJ2-1; tentative D call: TRBD2 (5 bases). This clonotype was obtained from a human donor who donated a stem cell graft to a child with acute myeloid leukemia. The CDR3 loop reads CSAREIQRFYNEQFF. CDR3 bases: TGCAGTGCTAGAGAAATCCAGCGGTTCTACAATGAGCAGTTCTTC.